The sequence of this T cell receptor beta chain was determined in a study of monozygotic twins with inflammatory bowel disease. Study results and limitations: Differing T cell subtypes remained indistinguishable. Those with IBD had lower TCRbeta diversity (inverse Simpson) than their healthy co-twins did. Patients got different immunosuppressive treatments, which may have made their repertoires more variable.

Note on this clonotype: What it binds is not known.

With eight separate reactions per sample, the authors made cDNA. Each CDR3 protein gets one entry in TCRdb, which reprocessed the 5' RACE reads and gives no DNA. This sample contains around 450,000 distinct CDR3 sequences. Germline CDR1 SGHTA, CDR2 FQGNSA. The CDR3 length is 13 residues. The receptor was derived from a human donor with ulcerative colitis or Crohn's disease, or a healthy co-twin of an affected twin (not recorded which). Sequencing was carried out using blood. The chain joins TRBV7-2 to TRBJ1-2; TCRdb returns TRBD1, unconfirmable since there is no DNA. Here the CDR3 reads CASSLGTDYGYTF.